This note documents a single T cell receptor (beta chain) sequence. The sample comes from a study of T cell responses to AZD1222 COVID-19 vaccine. This CDR3 region has 17 residues. Germline V CDR1 and CDR2: MGHRA, YSYEKL. V gave up 1 base and J gave up 0 bases, with 13 bases separating them. The table came from immunoSEQ multiplex PCR; TCRdb's copy has only in-frame clones and leaves some out. The table shows 150,000 to 200,000 clones, with roughly nine tenths occurring only once. This TCR derives from an adult who received the AZD1222 COVID-19 vaccine. Sample: peripheral blood, taken 28 days after the second AZD1222 dose. The V gene is TRBV4-1, the J gene TRBJ2-1; D is unresolved. For the CDR3, the DNA is TGCGCCAGCAGCCAAGCCCTAGTAGGTATCTCCTACAATGAGCAGTTCTTC. This translates into CASSQALVGISYNEQFF.